This T cell receptor (beta chain) appears in the sequencing data of a study of shared clonotypes between healthy human individuals. Study as a whole: Each donor contributed plates that comprised three CD4 naive, three CD4 memory, two CD8 naive and one CD8 memory.

An assay was performed, and its level was deep. Profiled with immunoSEQ multiplex PCR; TCRdb holds only in-frame clones, not every one. The table lists 1,400,000 or so clones, approximately 98.5% of them singletons. The V gene's germline CDR1 is SGHRS and CDR2 YFSETQ. Trimming pared 0 bases from V and 6 bases from J, leaving 15 bases between. This CDR3 has 16 amino acids. Study findings and constraints: Relative to clonotypes present in all four donors, those not shared had lower generation probabilities.

As to this clone: The antigen remains unidentified.

Specimen: naive CD4+ T cells sorted from blood. Subset here: CD45RA+ positively selected. V and J are TRBV5-1 and TRBJ1-4; D is perhaps TRBD1 (5 bases). The source is a man aged 25-45 years in good health. Here the CDR3 DNA reads TGCGCCAGCAGCTTGGGATTGGTTTGGGGGGATGAAAAACTGTTTTTT. Amino acid sequence: CASSLGLVWGDEKLFF.